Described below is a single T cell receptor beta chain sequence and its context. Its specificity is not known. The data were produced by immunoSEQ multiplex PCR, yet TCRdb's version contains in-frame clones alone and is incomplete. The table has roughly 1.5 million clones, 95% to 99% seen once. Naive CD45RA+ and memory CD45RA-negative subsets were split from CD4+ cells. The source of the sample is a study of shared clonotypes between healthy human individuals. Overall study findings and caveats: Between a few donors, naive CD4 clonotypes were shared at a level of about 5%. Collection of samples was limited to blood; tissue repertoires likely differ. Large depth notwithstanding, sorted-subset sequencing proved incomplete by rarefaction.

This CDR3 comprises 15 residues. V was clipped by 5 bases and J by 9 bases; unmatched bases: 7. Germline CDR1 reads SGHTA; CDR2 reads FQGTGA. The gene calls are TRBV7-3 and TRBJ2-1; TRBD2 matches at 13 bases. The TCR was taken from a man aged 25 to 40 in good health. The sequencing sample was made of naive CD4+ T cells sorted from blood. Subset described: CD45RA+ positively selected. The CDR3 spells CASSPGLAGEGEQFF. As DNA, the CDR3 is TGTGCCAGCAGCCCCGGACTAGCGGGAGAAGGTGAGCAGTTCTTC.